One and the same sample provided the 2 T cell receptor beta chains below, sequenced in a study of response to subunit inactivated influenza vaccine. Via MiXCR, TCRdb re-called the RT-PCR reads, giving one row per CDR3 protein. Of 500,000 to 650,000 distinct CDR3 sequences in the sample, 6.5% to 8% were seen once. The specimen comprised PBMCs from blood, sampled less than 30 months after vaccination. Receptor source: a man between 50 and 69 years old who received an inactivated influenza vaccine.

This clonotype was seen more than once but under ten times. The CDR3 spells CASSLESVRRSYNEQFF. CDR3 DNA sequence: TGTGCCAGCAGCTTAGAGAGCGTCCGAAGGTCCTACAATGAGCAGTTCTTC. The chain recombines TRBV11-2 with TRBJ2-1; no definite D call. There are 17 residues in the CDR3. Germline V gene data show CDR1 as SGHAT and CDR2 as FQNNGV. V lost 0 bases and J 1 base, leaving 13 bases between the germline ends.

This clonotype was detected only a few times. This rearrangement joins TRBV2 to TRBJ1-2, with D possibly TRBD1 on 6 matching bases. V lost 2 bases to trimming and J lost 4 bases, with 8 bases between them. The CDR3 is 13 amino acids. The germline V gene encodes CDR1 SNHLY and CDR2 FYNNEI. The CDR3 region is CASSESGAYGYTF. CDR3 coding DNA: TGTGCCAGCAGTGAATCAGGGGCCTATGGCTACACCTTC. Full variable domain (remainder filled in from reference TRBV2 and TRBJ1-2): EPEVTQTPSHQVTQMGQEVILRCVPISNHLYFYWYRQILGQKVEFLVSFYNNEISEKSEIFDDQFSVERPDGSNFTLKIRSTKLEDSAMYFCASSESGAYGYTFGSGTRLTVV.